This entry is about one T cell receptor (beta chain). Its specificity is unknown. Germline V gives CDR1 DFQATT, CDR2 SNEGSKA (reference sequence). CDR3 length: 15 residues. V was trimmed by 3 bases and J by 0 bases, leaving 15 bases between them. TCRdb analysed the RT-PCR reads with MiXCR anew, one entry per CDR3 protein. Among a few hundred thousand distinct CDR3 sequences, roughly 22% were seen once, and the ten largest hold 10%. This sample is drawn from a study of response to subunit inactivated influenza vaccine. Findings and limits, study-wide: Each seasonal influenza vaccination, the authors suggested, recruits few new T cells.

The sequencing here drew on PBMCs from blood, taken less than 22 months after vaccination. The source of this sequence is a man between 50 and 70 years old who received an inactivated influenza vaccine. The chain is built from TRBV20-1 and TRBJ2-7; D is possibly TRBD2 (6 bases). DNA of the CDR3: TGCAGTGCTAGGCCCACCCGGGGGAGCTCCTACGAGCAGTACTTC. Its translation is CSARPTRGSSYEQYF.